The next 4 T cell receptor beta chains were all read from a single sample in a study of T cell responses to AZD1222 COVID-19 vaccine. Profiled with immunoSEQ multiplex PCR; TCRdb holds only in-frame clones, not every one. The sample records 200,000 or so clones, roughly 92% being singletons. The sequences come from peripheral blood, collected 28 days after the second AZD1222 dose. These receptor sequences come from an adult who received the AZD1222 COVID-19 vaccine.

The chain combines TRBV19 with TRBJ2-7; 7 bases fit TRBD2. This CDR3 has 15 amino acids. Germline lookup yields CDR1 LNHDA and CDR2 SQIVND (reference sequence). V dropped 7 bases and J dropped 2; count of bases not matched to a gene: 11. In DNA form, the CDR3 reads TGTGCCAGTACCGAAAGTAAAGGGAGGGCCTACGAGCAGTACTTC. It yields the protein CASTESKGRAYEQYF.

The V and J genes are TRBV6-2 or TRBV6-3 and TRBJ1-5; D perhaps matches TRBD1 (6 bases). Germline V CDR1 and CDR2: MNHEY, SVGEGT. V shed 4 bases and J shed 6 bases, with 13 bases lying between them. The CDR3 runs 14 residues. CDR3 coding DNA: TGTGCCAGCAGTTGGGGGCGTCGGGGTCAGCCCCAGCATTTT. It is translated as CASSWGRRGQPQHF.

This chain joins TRBV7-2 and TRBJ1-1, with 10 bases aligning to TRBD1. The CDR3 is 14 amino acids. CDR1 and CDR2 from the germline V gene are SGHTA and FQGNSA. With V trimmed by 6 bases and J by 4 bases, 5 bases remained unmatched. The CDR3 loop reads CASRSGTGATEAFF. The DNA of the CDR3 is TGTGCCAGCAGATCCGGGACAGGGGCCACTGAAGCTTTCTTT.

This clone was picked up one time. The chain carries TRBV19 and TRBJ2-5; TRBD2 is a possible D gene (5 bases). Germline CDR1 and CDR2: LNHDA and SQIVND (reference sequence). V lost 8 bases to trimming and J lost 5 bases, with 12 bases between them. The CDR3 runs 12 residues. CDR3 bases: TGTGCCAGTGGCCCGGGCGGGGAGACCCAGTACTTC. Translated, it gives CASGPGGETQYF.